What follows is one TCR beta chain and its context. A few counts support this clone. Its cognate antigen has yet to be identified. Qualities for individual bases were not recorded, and no much larger clone is one base off. Library method: the immunoSEQ multiplex PCR assay. A mixture of 60 forward primers for TCR Vbeta segments and 13 reverse primers for TCR Jbeta segments was used in the multiplex PCR. The CDR3 region of rearranged TCR beta genes was amplified from genomic DNA with a multiplex PCR assay. Amplified TCR beta libraries were sequenced as 87-base-pair reads on the Illumina HiSeq System. Regarding the original processing steps: Across the 670 or so repertoires, a later analysis counted tens of millions of unique TCR beta chains, around 11 million of which were shared by at least two donors. To remove PCR and sequencing errors, raw reads were error-corrected and collapsed into unique sequences using a nearest-neighbor algorithm that merged closely related sequences. CDR3 sequences were aligned to IMGT reference sequences to assign V, D and J gene segments. Each retained sequence needed at least a six-nucleotide match to both a V gene segment and a J gene segment. A rearrangement counted as productive if the CDR3 had no stop codons and remained in frame with V and J, and every other rearrangement counted as non-productive. Following IMGT convention, CDR3 was defined as the stretch from the second conserved V-encoded cysteine to the conserved J-encoded phenylalanine. Sequences without an unambiguous match to a single V gene segment were excluded from the earlier analysis of 500 to 700 of the donors. In an earlier analysis of approximately 590 of the donors, V segments were called functional above 56.7% productive rearrangements and were called segregating when the between-donor standard deviation exceeded 5%. A statistical classification framework was developed to diagnose cytomegalovirus status using the catalog of TCR beta chain sequences. In a later analysis, TCR nucleotide sequences were compared against IMGT/GENE-DB human TR gene sequences so that V and J genes could be assigned. Using the TCRdist pipeline, a later analysis assigned CDR3 sequences along with most-parsimonious VDJ recombination scenarios. In a later analysis, each TCR beta chain was defined by its CDR3 amino acid sequence together with its V-gene family, and reads lacking a unique V-gene family were excluded. As a way to deal with suspected cross-contamination and a sequencing artifact, a later analysis dropped 450 to 600 nucleotide sequences that were highly shared and had low generation probability. In a later analysis, a clonal expansion index was calculated for each public chain from normalized within-repertoire ranks of inferred template counts. In a later analysis, generation probabilities were computed with a VDJ recombination model fitted to out-of-frame rearrangements, and the resulting probabilities were checked against IGoR. In a later analysis, hypergeometric tests were used to score TCR-TCR, TCR-HLA and TCR-CMV co-occurrence, with a repertoire-size bias correction applied to TCR pairs. To estimate false discovery rates, a later analysis permuted the HLA or CMV assignments 20 times. In a later analysis, co-occurring TCRs were grouped using DBSCAN, with TCRdist sequence similarity added in when clustering inside HLA-allele-positive subsets. For co-occurrence clustering, repertoires with fewer than 30,000 or more than 120,000 public chains were excluded, along with a handful of repertoires with anomalous nucleotide sharing. TCRdb stores this immuneACCESS table with in-frame sequences only. Part of the clones is absent; in the studies checked, under half of the shortfall reflects unresolved V genes, and no reason is known for the rest. The V and J calls and clone size are taken from that table; D and trimming were inferred from the DNA. This sample has 85,000 to 95,000 clones in its table, and under 80% of those were observed once. Roughly 6% of the sample belongs to the ten largest clones.

In total, over 600 healthy bone marrow donors made up the cohort. All cohort members were sampled while nominally healthy, although unrecorded immune exposures were likely present. The donor was CMV seronegative and was included in the group of approximately 350 seronegative cohort members. Every donor gave a peripheral blood sample, and the peripheral blood mononuclear cells from that sample were used for TCR beta sequencing. Genomic DNA was extracted from the blood cell samples with the Qiagen DNeasy Blood Extraction Kit. V loses 0 bases, J loses 4 bases, and the germline ends lie 7 bases apart. From cysteine to phenylalanine, the CDR3 is 13 amino acids long. Left in the record is the CDR3 DNA by itself, 39 bases read in frame from the first base. Sequences SGHRS (CDR1) and YFSETQ (CDR2) are obtained from the germline V gene. The sample belongs to a study of cytomegalovirus exposure and HLA in healthy donors (dated by TCRdb to between 2016 and 2019). For context, the study as a whole: An earlier analysis of several hundred of the donors reported about 250 Gb of sequence data and some 120 million unique TCR beta sequences from about 179 million T cells. The number of typed donors differed by locus: about 629-630 for A, B, C, DRB1 and DQB1; 522 for DQA1; approximately 610 for DPA1; and about 450 for DPB1. Both class I and class II loci were covered by HLA typing, at four-digit resolution. The study aimed to test whether signatures of past pathogen exposure could be identified by cataloging public T cell receptors. Along with the roughly 670-subject first cohort, a separate validation cohort of over 90 different subjects was used. An earlier analysis of about 600 of the donors used high-throughput TCR beta sequencing to judge whether each TCR beta V gene segment behaved as functional or pseudogenic. Donor age, sex, ethnicity and CMV serostatus were compiled together with the repertoire data. The study profiled the T cell repertoires of approximately 700 subjects by immunosequencing and related them to cytomegalovirus serostatus. To predict cytomegalovirus infection status, the study brought together high-throughput TCR immunosequencing, statistical association of individual TCRs with disease status, and machine learning. The later analysis used no new phenotypic data to find candidate immune exposures, relying instead on TCR beta sequences and their occurrence across donors. All discovery cohort repertoires had been generated using a single sequencing platform. Across approximately 400 genotyped donors of the cohort, an average of approximately 240,000 unique TCR beta nucleotide sequences per donor were sequenced, and 15% to 20% of those sequences were non-productive. A later genetic analysis took genome-wide SNP genotypes for about 55% of the roughly 670 donors and used that subset as a discovery cohort. An early release covering about 600 HLA-typed donors comprised about 290 gigabases of sequencing data and some 79 million unique TCR sequences. In a later analysis, previously published TCR beta repertoires from hundreds of donors were re-analyzed and high-resolution HLA genotyping was added so that TCR occurrence patterns could be studied. Five DR-DQ haplotypes were treated as single units for association and clustering because of strong linkage in the cohort. Among the approximately 430 genotyped donors, under 90% belonged to the genetic ancestry cluster associated with self-reported Caucasian donors. Overall study results and their limits: When HLA alleles, especially DR and DQ, strongly co-occurred, attributing TCR associations to individual alleles was difficult. The authors suggested that the approach could potentially be extended to other disease states and immunological phenotypes. In a later analysis, HLA-associated TCR beta chains were found to be more clonally expanded and to have lower generation probabilities than equally common non-associated chains. Some IMGT-functional V segments, including TRBV6-2 and TRBV6-3, could not be told apart with the 87-base-pair reads, so those segments were excluded. According to a later analysis, most CMV-associated TCR beta chains appeared to be HLA-restricted, and the HLA associations seemed to be driven largely by CMV exposure. A further reported finding was that TCR beta sequences accurately predicted the HLA-A and HLA-B alleles for most subjects in the first cohort. Linkage disequilibrium might explain the correlated functional status among segregating V segments, but an unknown experimental factor could not be ruled out. Because HLA typing was missing for some donors at each locus, association tests included only the typed subset. In the study, about 150 TCR beta chains were listed as associated with cytomegalovirus. Most TCR sequences were observed very rarely across donors, whereas some public TCRs were present in many individuals. A later analysis associated about 17,000 TCR beta sequences with specific HLA alleles at a false discovery rate of 0.05. In both the original and validation cohorts, the classifier was reported to diagnose cytomegalovirus status with high specificity and sensitivity. A cluster of highly shared sequence variants was judged likely to represent a technical artifact of the sequencing pipeline. Several of the top co-occurrence clusters appeared to be linked to parvovirus B19, influenza, CMV and Epstein-Barr virus, according to a later analysis. The earlier analysis of about 600 of the donors excluded fewer than 20 rarely observed V segments, including chromosome 9 orphons, because counts were too low. This cohort had only TCR beta chains sequenced, and the lack of alpha or paired-chain data limited which features could be detected. Presence/absence analyses assumed roughly uniform sequencing depth across donors, an assumption that may not hold. In a later analysis, the rate of TCR association differed among HLA loci, with DRB1 alleles having the most associated TCRs and HLA-C alleles having the fewest. In a later genetic analysis, fewer N-insertions in productive TCRs were reported among donors in an Asian-associated ancestry cluster than the approximately 670-donor mean. In a later genetic analysis, a missense DCLRE1C variant was associated with V-gene and J-gene trimming of TCR beta chains, and the association was replicated in an independent cohort. A few of the identified cytomegalovirus-associated TCR beta chains were confirmed in vitro to be specific for cytomegalovirus antigens. In an earlier analysis of some 500 of the donors, most TCR beta V segments were observed in productive rearrangements about 87% or about 30% of the time, broadly matching IMGT annotations. The only immune exposure information available for the cohort was CMV serostatus.

Sample: PBMCs. The sequence links TRBV5-1 to TRBJ2-5; the D gene is not confidently resolved. This clonotype was sampled from a woman in her 30s in good health and CMV-seronegative. The CDR3 amino acid sequence is: CASSLELPETQYF. The bases are TGCGCCAGCAGCTTGGAGCTGCCAGAGACCCAGTACTTC. With the rest looked up from the reference TRBV5-1 and TRBJ2-5 genes rather than sequenced, the full variable domain is KAGVTQTPRYLIKTRGQQVTLSCSPISGHRSVSWYQQTPGQGLQFLFEYFSETQRNKGNFPGRFSGRQFSNSRSEMNVSTLELGDSALYLCASSLELPETQYFGPGTRLLVL.